The sample holds one count of the clone carrying this TCR beta chain. No antigen is known for it. Assay used: immunoSEQ multiplex PCR; TCRdb lists only in-frame clones, some missing. The sample has tens of thousands of clones; 65% to 80% are singletons. This entry is derived from a study of T cell responses to AZD1222 COVID-19 vaccine. Study results and caveats: It was only after the peak T cell response that any repertoires were sampled. As reported, nearly half of all spike-specific TCRs target variant regions that are unmutated. The sample set comprised mostly white British donors with more females, and clonal diversity was possibly underestimated.

Germline values: CDR1 ENHRY, CDR2 SYGVKD. This CDR3 spans 14 amino acids. Trimming removed 3 bases at V and 4 bases at J, with 10 bases between. The chain is built from TRBV10-3 and TRBJ1-3, with unresolved D. The sample was peripheral blood, taken on day 0 of AZD1222 vaccination. The TCR comes from an adult in good health. CDR3: CAISDRGSGNTIYF. CDR3 DNA sequence: TGTGCCATCAGTGATCGGGGTTCGGGAAACACCATATATTTT.